This TCR beta chain was identified during a study of shared clonotypes between healthy human individuals (dated by TCRdb to the early 2020s). At the level of the whole study: A couple of women and three men aged 18 to 49 years were included in the cohort. Per donor, three plates each were used for CD4 naive and CD4 memory, two for CD8 naive, and one for CD8 memory. Blood TCR repertoires of roughly five healthy adults were deeply sequenced to estimate repertoire size and the extent of clonotype sharing between individuals. Different laboratories and diverse techniques were used to prepare libraries and sequence TCR repertoires, to increase sequencing depth and limit assay-specific biases. Between about 0.94 and 8.9 billion PBMCs per donor were obtained by leukapheresis.

Taken from the germline V gene (reference sequence), the CDR1 and CDR2 loops are LNHDA and SQIVND. Its CDR3 holds 14 amino acids, cysteine through phenylalanine. Only the CDR3 part of the read is kept: 42 bases, read in frame from the first base. Using the deep immunoSEQ assay, TCR CDR3 regions were amplified from genomic DNA by multiplex PCR. Extracted genomic DNA from each cell subset was spread evenly across all wells of several immunoSEQ 96-well plates, with each plate serving as a replicate. For sorted subsets, around 0.2 ug of genomic DNA, equivalent to some 33,000 T cell genomes, went into each replicate PCR. Purified libraries were measured with a Qubit 3.0 fluorometer, size-checked on a Bioanalyzer 2100, and measured again with the KAPA Library Quantification kit. Every immunoSEQ 96-well plate was sequenced on a separate single-read 150-cycle Illumina NextSeq 550 flow cell. On the authors' methods: The immunoSEQ output contained only junctional sequences without quality scores, so filtering could not match that applied to full-length reads. To assign V/J genes and CDR3, sequences were annotated using PyIR, a Python wrapper for IgBLAST v1.9, with IMGT germline references. Reads were removed for weak V/J assignments (E-value above 1e-6), missing CDR3, stop codons, out-of-frame junctions, or ambiguous translated residues. V3J clonotypes were defined as sequences sharing an identical inferred V gene, J gene, and CDR3 amino acid sequence. To compute the percentage overlap between repertoires, the number of shared unique clonotypes was divided by the size of the smaller repertoire. Richness of each repertoire was evaluated using RTK rarefaction, the Chao1 estimator, and Recon v2.1 estimates of unobserved clonotypes. OLGA was used to compute generation probabilities for all TCRbeta clonotypes that the gDNA method yielded from a few donors. TCRdb re-hosts the immuneACCESS table, in-frame sequences only. Its copies lack some clones; in the studies checked, an unresolved V gene accounts for under half of them, and the cause for the rest is not known. Clonal size and the V and J genes are those of that table, whereas D and trimming came from the DNA. This sample holds under 650,000 clones; 90% to 96% were observed only once. Of the sample, roughly 0.06% is held by the ten largest clones.

Overall study results and their limits: Because the study included a small number of donors, the genetic and exposure-history diversity represented was limited. Pairwise subsampling led to the expectation that sequencing depth would affect the degree of clonotype sharing among donors. Naive subsets generally had larger estimated clonotype richness than memory subsets. Sampling was restricted to blood, and TCR repertoires in tissues likely differ from the TCR repertoires found in blood. Even with the large sequencing depth, rarefaction of the sorted-subset datasets indicated that sequencing was incomplete. Clonotypes shared by all four sorted-subset donors showed higher generation probabilities than non-shared clonotypes. Across a handful of donors, about 5.2% of naive CD4, roughly 3.8% of naive CD8, about 2% of memory CD4, and under 0.45% of memory CD8 clonotypes were shared.

Only one count was recorded for this clone. This clone's antigen is unknown. Base qualities are missing; no much larger clone stands one base away. Healthy HIV-negative adults with no recently reported acute infections or vaccinations were included as donors. Only Caucasian adults living in Nashville, Tennessee, USA were represented among the donors. CD4+ T cells were enriched by magnetic negative selection, after which naive cells were positively selected on CD45RA and the negative fraction was taken as the memory subset. Blood was obtained by leukapheresis, after which PBMCs were separated by Ficoll-Histopaque density gradient centrifugation and cryopreserved in liquid nitrogen vapor phase. Analytical flow cytometry was used to check the purity and quantity of each magnetically sorted T cell population. Genomic DNA was isolated from every sorted fraction and measured by UV absorbance on a Nanodrop 2000c.

The sample comprised naive CD4+ T cells sorted from blood. The cell subset or site label, as the study defines it: CD45RA+ positively selected. The rearrangement joined TRBV19 to TRBJ2-5, with 13 central nucleotides matching TRBD2. Gene TRBJ2-7 matches the end of the DNA better, so the J call may be wrong. The sequence was obtained from a woman in her twenties or thirties in good health. The CDR3 protein: CASQGLAGASEQYF. The DNA reads as follows: TGTGCCAGCCAAGGACTAGCGGGAGCCTCCGAGCAGTACTTC.